This is a list of T cell receptor beta chains from one sample in a study of T cell responses to AZD1222 COVID-19 vaccine. Produced via immunoSEQ multiplex PCR; TCRdb's table is partial and in-frame only. Here the sample spans about 100,000 clones, about nine tenths being singletons. The starting material was peripheral blood, obtained on day 0 of AZD1222 vaccination. All receptors come from an adult in good health. CDR3s include the opening cysteine and the closing phenylalanine or tryptophan. D genes are given only for firm matches. Size tells how often a clone was seen (once, few, many) or the class of an expanded clone, and some rows leave it out.

clone_size: NA
j_call: TRBJ1-5
v_call: TRBV19
d_call: NA
cdr3_nt: TGTGCCAGTAGTCCGTCAGGGGCTCAGCCCCAGCATTTT
cdr3_aa: CASSPSGAQPQHF

clone_size: NA
j_call: TRBJ1-5
v_call: TRBV21-1
d_call: NA
cdr3_nt: TGTGCCAGCAGCACCCAGGGGGATAGGGACAGGGCTTGTAGCAATCAGCCCCAGCATTTT
cdr3_aa: CASSTQGDRDRACSNQPQHF

clone_size: NA
j_call: TRBJ1-2
v_call: TRBV5-4
d_call: NA
cdr3_nt: TGTGCCAGCAGTTTCCCTCAGGGTAAGGGCTACACCTTC
cdr3_aa: CASSFPQGKGYTF

clone_size: NA
j_call: TRBJ2-2
v_call: TRBV7-3
d_call: NA
cdr3_nt: TGTGCCAGCAGCTCGGACTCCCAGGGACCCGGGGAGCTGTTTTTT
cdr3_aa: CASSSDSQGPGELFF

clone_size: NA
j_call: TRBJ1-3
v_call: TRBV4-2
d_call: NA
cdr3_nt: TGTGCCAGCAGCCCCGGTCAACCTGGAAACACCATATATTTT
cdr3_aa: CASSPGQPGNTIYF

clone_size: once
j_call: TRBJ1-1
v_call: TRBV5-1
d_call: NA
cdr3_nt: TGCGCCAGCAGTCCCGACGGGAACACTGAAGCTTTCTTT
cdr3_aa: CASSPDGNTEAFF

clone_size: once
j_call: TRBJ1-5
v_call: TRBV6-5
d_call: NA
cdr3_nt: TGTGCCAGCAGTCCACGTACAGGGACGGGCCAGCCCCAGCATTTT
cdr3_aa: CASSPRTGTGQPQHF

clone_size: NA
j_call: TRBJ1-6
v_call: TRBV25-1
d_call: TRBD1
cdr3_nt: TGTGCCAGCAGTTCCGGGACAGGGGGAAATTCACCCCTCCACTTT
cdr3_aa: CASSSGTGGNSPLHF

clone_size: NA
j_call: TRBJ1-2
v_call: TRBV27
d_call: NA
cdr3_nt: TGTGCCAGCAGTTTTGGAACAGGAGTCTATGGCTACACCTTC
cdr3_aa: CASSFGTGVYGYTF

clone_size: NA
j_call: TRBJ2-3
v_call: TRBV2
d_call: NA
cdr3_nt: TGTGCCAGAACCCTCTCACCCGAGGAAGGTTCTATACGGGCAGATACGCAGTATTTT
cdr3_aa: CARTLSPEEGSIRADTQYF

clone_size: NA
j_call: TRBJ1-1
v_call: TRBV7-9
d_call: NA
cdr3_nt: TGTGCCAGCAGCTCCACCGGGGGGGTCCGGACTGAAGCTTTCTTT
cdr3_aa: CASSSTGGVRTEAFF

clone_size: NA
j_call: TRBJ2-3
v_call: TRBV9
d_call: NA
cdr3_nt: TGTGCCAGCAGCGTATCTCAGGGGCCAGATACGCAGTATTTT
cdr3_aa: CASSVSQGPDTQYF

clone_size: NA
j_call: TRBJ1-2
v_call: TRBV4-1
d_call: NA
cdr3_nt: TGCGCCAGCAGCCAAGGACAGGTCCTCAACTATGGCTACACCTTC
cdr3_aa: CASSQGQVLNYGYTF

clone_size: NA
j_call: TRBJ1-1
v_call: TRBV7-6
d_call: TRBD1
cdr3_nt: TGTGCCAGCAGCTTGGGACAGGGGGATGAAGCTTTCTTT
cdr3_aa: CASSLGQGDEAFF

clone_size: NA
j_call: TRBJ1-2
v_call: TRBV19
d_call: TRBD1
cdr3_nt: TGTGCCAGTAGTAATCCGGGACAGGGGCTCTATGGCTACACCTTC
cdr3_aa: CASSNPGQGLYGYTF

clone_size: NA
j_call: TRBJ2-7
v_call: TRBV29-1
d_call: NA
cdr3_nt: TGCAGCGTTGAAGTCCTTTCTCAGAGAGGGTACGGATACGAGCAGTACTTC
cdr3_aa: CSVEVLSQRGYGYEQYF

clone_size: few
j_call: TRBJ2-2
v_call: TRBV4-1
d_call: TRBD2
cdr3_nt: TGCGCCAGCAGCCAAATAGCGGGGGGCTGGGCCGGGGAGCTGTTTTTT
cdr3_aa: CASSQIAGGWAGELFF

clone_size: once
j_call: TRBJ2-3
v_call: TRBV2
d_call: NA
cdr3_nt: TGTGCCAGCAGTCTTGGGGGTCCAGATACGCAGTATTTT
cdr3_aa: CASSLGGPDTQYF

clone_size: few
j_call: TRBJ1-2
v_call: TRBV28
d_call: NA
cdr3_nt: TGTGCCAGCAGTTCCCAAAGGACAGACCTTCCCTATGGCTACACCTTC
cdr3_aa: CASSSQRTDLPYGYTF

clone_size: NA
j_call: TRBJ1-2
v_call: TRBV27
d_call: NA
cdr3_nt: TGTGCCAGCAGTTTATCAGTTTCTCAGATATCTAACTATGGCTACACCTTC
cdr3_aa: CASSLSVSQISNYGYTF

clone_size: NA
j_call: TRBJ2-3
v_call: TRBV5-1
d_call: NA
cdr3_nt: TGCGCCAGCAGCTCGCAGTATGATACGCAGTATTTT
cdr3_aa: CASSSQYDTQYF

clone_size: NA
j_call: TRBJ1-2
v_call: TRBV7-9
d_call: NA
cdr3_nt: TGTGCCAGCAGCTTAGCCGGGACTTCTGGCTACACCTTC
cdr3_aa: CASSLAGTSGYTF

clone_size: NA
j_call: TRBJ2-7
v_call: TRBV11-2
d_call: NA
cdr3_nt: TGTGCCAGCAGCTTGCAGACAGCTTACGAGCAGTACTTC
cdr3_aa: CASSLQTAYEQYF

clone_size: NA
j_call: TRBJ1-1
v_call: TRBV18
d_call: NA
cdr3_nt: TGTGCCAGCTCCCCGGGCAGACCCACTGAAGCTTTCTTT
cdr3_aa: CASSPGRPTEAFF

clone_size: once
j_call: TRBJ1-2
v_call: TRBV5-6
d_call: TRBD1
cdr3_nt: TGTGCCAGCAGTCCCGCGACAGGGTCCTATGGCTACACCTTC
cdr3_aa: CASSPATGSYGYTF

clone_size: NA
j_call: TRBJ1-4
v_call: TRBV5-1
d_call: NA
cdr3_nt: TGCGCCAGCAGCTTGGCCGGGACCGCAACTAATGAAAAACTGTTTTTT
cdr3_aa: CASSLAGTATNEKLFF

clone_size: NA
j_call: TRBJ2-4
v_call: TRBV5-1
d_call: NA
cdr3_nt: TGCGCCAGCAGCTTTGACGCCGTTCGGGGCAAAAACATTCAGTACTTC
cdr3_aa: CASSFDAVRGKNIQYF

clone_size: NA
j_call: TRBJ1-1
v_call: TRBV6-5
d_call: NA
cdr3_nt: TGTGCCAGCAGTATGGTGAACACTGAAGCTTTCTTT
cdr3_aa: CASSMVNTEAFF

clone_size: NA
j_call: TRBJ2-1
v_call: TRBV11-1
d_call: TRBD2
cdr3_nt: TGTGCCAGCAGCCGCCGGGGGACTAAACAGTTCTTC
cdr3_aa: CASSRRGTKQFF

clone_size: NA
j_call: TRBJ2-1
v_call: TRBV24-1
d_call: NA
cdr3_nt: TGTGCCACCAGTGATTTCACGGGACCCTCCAACAATGAGCAGTTCTTC
cdr3_aa: CATSDFTGPSNNEQFF

clone_size: NA
j_call: TRBJ1-2
v_call: TRBV12-3/TRBV12-4
d_call: NA
cdr3_nt: TGTGCCAGCAGTTCGGGACACAGCTATGGCTACACCTTC
cdr3_aa: CASSSGHSYGYTF

clone_size: NA
j_call: TRBJ1-3
v_call: TRBV5-1
d_call: NA
cdr3_nt: TGCGCCAGCAGCTTCACCAGCTCTGGAAACACCATATATTTT
cdr3_aa: CASSFTSSGNTIYF

clone_size: NA
j_call: TRBJ2-7
v_call: TRBV19
d_call: TRBD1
cdr3_nt: TGTGCCAGTAGTATAGAAGGGACAGGGATTAACGAGCAGTACTTC
cdr3_aa: CASSIEGTGINEQYF

clone_size: NA
j_call: TRBJ2-3
v_call: TRBV5-1
d_call: TRBD2
cdr3_nt: TGCGCCAGCAGCGGGACTAGCGGGGGCACAGATACGCAGTATTTT
cdr3_aa: CASSGTSGGTDTQYF

clone_size: NA
j_call: TRBJ2-3
v_call: TRBV5-1
d_call: TRBD1
cdr3_nt: TGCGCCAGCAGCCCGGGACAGCTTGGGGCAGATACGCAGTATTTT
cdr3_aa: CASSPGQLGADTQYF

clone_size: NA
j_call: TRBJ2-5
v_call: TRBV19
d_call: NA
cdr3_nt: TGTGCCAGTAGTTTTAGAGGGGGGACCCAGTACTTC
cdr3_aa: CASSFRGGTQYF

clone_size: NA
j_call: TRBJ2-6
v_call: TRBV9
d_call: NA
cdr3_nt: TGTGCCAGCAGCCTCAATTCCCAACTCTCTGGGGCCAACGTCCTGACTTTC
cdr3_aa: CASSLNSQLSGANVLTF

clone_size: NA
j_call: TRBJ1-5
v_call: TRBV5-6
d_call: TRBD1
cdr3_nt: TGTGCCAGCAGCTTGGGCAGGACAGGGCCCAGCAATCAGCCCCAGCATTTT
cdr3_aa: CASSLGRTGPSNQPQHF

clone_size: NA
j_call: TRBJ2-7
v_call: TRBV18
d_call: TRBD1
cdr3_nt: TGTGCCAGCTCACCCCGGGACAGGGCCTACGAGCAGTACTTC
cdr3_aa: CASSPRDRAYEQYF

clone_size: NA
j_call: TRBJ2-4
v_call: TRBV4-1
d_call: NA
cdr3_nt: TGCGCCAGCAGCAAAAGTCCCGGAGGGATTCTAGCCAAAAACATTCAGTACTTC
cdr3_aa: CASSKSPGGILAKNIQYF

clone_size: NA
j_call: TRBJ1-2
v_call: TRBV5-1
d_call: NA
cdr3_nt: TGCGCCAGCGGACGTCCTAACTATGGCTACACCTTC
cdr3_aa: CASGRPNYGYTF